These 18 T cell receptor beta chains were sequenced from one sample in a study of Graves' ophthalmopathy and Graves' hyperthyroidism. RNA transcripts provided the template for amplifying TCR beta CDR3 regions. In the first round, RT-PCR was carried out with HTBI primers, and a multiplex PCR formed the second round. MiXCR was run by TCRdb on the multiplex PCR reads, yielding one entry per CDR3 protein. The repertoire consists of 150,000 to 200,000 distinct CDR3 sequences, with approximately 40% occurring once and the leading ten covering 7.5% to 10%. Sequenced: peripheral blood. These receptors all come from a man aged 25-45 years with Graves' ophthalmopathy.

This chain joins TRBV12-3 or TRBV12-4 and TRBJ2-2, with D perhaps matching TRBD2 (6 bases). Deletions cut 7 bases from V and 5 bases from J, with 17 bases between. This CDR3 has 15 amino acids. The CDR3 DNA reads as TGTGCCAGCACCCACCCCACGGGAGTAACCGGGGAGCTGTTTTTT. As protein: CASTHPTGVTGELFF.

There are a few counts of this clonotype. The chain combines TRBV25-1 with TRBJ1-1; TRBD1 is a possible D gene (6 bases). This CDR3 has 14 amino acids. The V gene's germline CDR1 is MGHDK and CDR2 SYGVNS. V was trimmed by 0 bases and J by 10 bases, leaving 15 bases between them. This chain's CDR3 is CASSEYPGETAAFF. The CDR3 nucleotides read TGTGCCAGCAGTGAATACCCAGGGGAGACAGCAGCTTTCTTT.

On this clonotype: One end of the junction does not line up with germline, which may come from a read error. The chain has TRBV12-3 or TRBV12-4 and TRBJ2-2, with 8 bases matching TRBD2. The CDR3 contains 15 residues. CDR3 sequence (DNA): TGTGCCAGCAGATTAGCGGGATGGGACACCGGGGAGCTGTTTTTT. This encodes CASRLAGWDTGELFF.

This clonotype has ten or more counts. CDR3 amino acids: CASSSPTYEQYF. CDR3 DNA sequence: TGTGCCAGCAGTTCACCTACCTACGAGCAGTACTTC. This sequence joins TRBV6-2 or TRBV6-3 and TRBJ2-7; D not certain. The CDR3 runs 12 residues. Trimming left V 4 bases short and J 2 bases short, with 6 bases between. Germline V CDR1 and CDR2: MNHEY, SVGEGT.

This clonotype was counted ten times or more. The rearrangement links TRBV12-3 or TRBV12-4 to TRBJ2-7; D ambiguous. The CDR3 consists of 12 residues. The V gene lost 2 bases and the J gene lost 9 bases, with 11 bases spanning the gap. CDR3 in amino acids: CASSLKKVTQYF. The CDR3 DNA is TGTGCCAGCAGTTTAAAGAAGGTAACGCAGTACTTC.

CDR3 sequence: CATWDSTKRTQYF. Here the CDR3 DNA reads TGTGCCACTTGGGACAGTACCAAGAGAACCCAGTACTTC. This rearrangement joins TRBV6-2 or TRBV6-3 to TRBJ2-5; TRBD1 aligns across 7 bases. The V gene end was trimmed by 10 bases and the J gene end by 8 bases; junction bases not matched to a gene: 13. CDR3 length: 13 residues. Germline assignment: CDR1 MNHEY and CDR2 SVGEGT.

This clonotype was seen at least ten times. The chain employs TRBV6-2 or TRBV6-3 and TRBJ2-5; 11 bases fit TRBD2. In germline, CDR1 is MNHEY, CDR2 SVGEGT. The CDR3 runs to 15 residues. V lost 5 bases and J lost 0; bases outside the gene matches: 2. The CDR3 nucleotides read TGTGCCAGCAGTCCTAGCGGGAGGCACCAAGAGACCCAGTACTTC. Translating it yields CASSPSGRHQETQYF.

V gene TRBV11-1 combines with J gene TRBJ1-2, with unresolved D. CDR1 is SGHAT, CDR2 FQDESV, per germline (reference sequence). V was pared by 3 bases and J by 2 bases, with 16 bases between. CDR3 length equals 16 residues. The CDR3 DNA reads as TGTGCCAGCAGCTTCGGCAGAATACACCTCAACTATGGCTACACCTTC. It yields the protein CASSFGRIHLNYGYTF.

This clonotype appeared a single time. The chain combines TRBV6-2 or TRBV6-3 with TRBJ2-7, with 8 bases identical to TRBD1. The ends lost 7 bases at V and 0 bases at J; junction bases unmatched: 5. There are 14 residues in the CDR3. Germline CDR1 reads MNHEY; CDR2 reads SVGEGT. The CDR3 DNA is TGTGCCAGCACCGGGACAGGCGACTCCTACGAGCAGTACTTC. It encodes CASTGTGDSYEQYF.

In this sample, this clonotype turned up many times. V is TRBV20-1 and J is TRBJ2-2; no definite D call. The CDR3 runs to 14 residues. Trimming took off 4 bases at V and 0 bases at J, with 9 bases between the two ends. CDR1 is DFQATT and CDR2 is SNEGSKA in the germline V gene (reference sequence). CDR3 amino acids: CSAKVGTNTGELFF. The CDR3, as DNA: TGCAGTGCTAAGGTGGGAACGAACACCGGGGAGCTGTTTTTT.

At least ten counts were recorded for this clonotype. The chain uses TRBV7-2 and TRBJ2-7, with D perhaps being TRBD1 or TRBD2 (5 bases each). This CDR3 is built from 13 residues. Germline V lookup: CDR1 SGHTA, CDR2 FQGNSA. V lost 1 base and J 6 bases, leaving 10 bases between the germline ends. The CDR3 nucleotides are TGTGCCAGCAGCTTAGACGCAGGGACCGAGCAGTACTTC. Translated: CASSLDAGTEQYF.

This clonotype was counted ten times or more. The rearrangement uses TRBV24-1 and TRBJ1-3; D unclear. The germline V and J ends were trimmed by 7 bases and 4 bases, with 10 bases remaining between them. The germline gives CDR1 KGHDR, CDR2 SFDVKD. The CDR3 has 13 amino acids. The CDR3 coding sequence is TGTGCCACCAGCACCCGAGGGGGAAACACCATATATTTT. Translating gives CATSTRGGNTIYF.

CDR3 amino acids: CASCRYSNQPQHF. The CDR3 DNA sequence: TGTGCCAGCTGTCGGTATAGCAATCAGCCCCAGCATTTT. V and J are TRBV10-3 and TRBJ1-5; D remains unclear. The germline V gene encodes CDR1 ENHRY and CDR2 SYGVKD. This CDR3 is 13 amino acids long. V was shortened by 10 bases and J by 0 bases, with 10 bases between the two germline ends.

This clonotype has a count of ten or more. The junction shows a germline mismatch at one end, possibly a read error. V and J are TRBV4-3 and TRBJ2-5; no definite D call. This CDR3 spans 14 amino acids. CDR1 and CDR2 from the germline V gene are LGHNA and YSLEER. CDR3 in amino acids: CASSQFVDQEAQYF. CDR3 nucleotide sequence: TGCGCCAGCAGCCAATTTGTGGACCAAGAGGCCCAGTACTTC.

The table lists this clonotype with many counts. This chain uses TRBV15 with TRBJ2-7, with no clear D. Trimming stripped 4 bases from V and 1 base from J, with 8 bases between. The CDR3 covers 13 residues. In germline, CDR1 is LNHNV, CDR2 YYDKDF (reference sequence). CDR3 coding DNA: TGTGCCACCAGCACGTCAGAGTCCTACGAGCAGTACTTC. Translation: CATSTSESYEQYF.

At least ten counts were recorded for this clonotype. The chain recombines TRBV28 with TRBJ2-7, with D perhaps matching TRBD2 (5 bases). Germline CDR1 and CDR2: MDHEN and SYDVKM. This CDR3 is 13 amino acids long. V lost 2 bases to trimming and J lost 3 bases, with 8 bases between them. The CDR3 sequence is CASSLRLYYEQYF. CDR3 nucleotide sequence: TGTGCCAGCAGTTTAAGACTATACTACGAGCAGTACTTC. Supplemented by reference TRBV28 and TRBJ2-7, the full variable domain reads DVKVTQSSRYLVKRTGEKVFLECVQDMDHENMFWYRQDPGLGLRLIYFSYDVKMKEKGDIPEGYSVSREKKERFSLILESASTNQTSMYLCASSLRLYYEQYFGPGTRLTVT.

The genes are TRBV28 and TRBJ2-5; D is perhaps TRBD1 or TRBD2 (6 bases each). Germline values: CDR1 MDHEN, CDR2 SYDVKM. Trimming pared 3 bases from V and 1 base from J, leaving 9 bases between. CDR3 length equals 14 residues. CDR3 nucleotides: TGTGCCAGCAGTTTGAGGGGGGCCCAAGAGACCCAGTACTTC. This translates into CASSLRGAQETQYF.

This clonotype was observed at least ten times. CDR3 nucleotide sequence: TGTGCCTGGAGATGGGGTCGAGGGGGCTACACCTTC. It encodes CAWRWGRGGYTF. This sequence joins TRBV30 and TRBJ1-2; D remains unclear. The V end was cut by 3 bases, the J end by 8 bases, with 13 bases between. This CDR3 comprises 12 residues. Germline V lookup: CDR1 GTSNPN, CDR2 SVGIG (reference sequence).